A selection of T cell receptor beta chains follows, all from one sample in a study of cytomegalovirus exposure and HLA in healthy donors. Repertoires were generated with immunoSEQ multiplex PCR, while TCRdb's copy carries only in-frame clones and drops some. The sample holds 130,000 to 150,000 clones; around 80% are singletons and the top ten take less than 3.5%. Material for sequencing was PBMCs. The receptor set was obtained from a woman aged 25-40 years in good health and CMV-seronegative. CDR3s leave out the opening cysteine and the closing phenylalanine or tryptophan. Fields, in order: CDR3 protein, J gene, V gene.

CDR3aa: ASSLSTSGYYEQY; j_gene: TRBJ2-7; v_gene: TRBV27
CDR3aa: ASTHQREGPDTQY; j_gene: TRBJ2-3; v_gene: TRBV28
CDR3aa: ASSYSMDRGQPQH; j_gene: TRBJ1-5; v_gene: TRBV6-6
CDR3aa: AWSHSGVQETQY; j_gene: TRBJ2-5; v_gene: TRBV30
CDR3aa: AWSVLDLDTQY; j_gene: TRBJ2-3; v_gene: TRBV30
CDR3aa: ASSPLQGISTDTQY; j_gene: TRBJ2-3; v_gene: TRBV18
CDR3aa: ASSVSGTGNTIY; j_gene: TRBJ1-3; v_gene: TRBV9
CDR3aa: ASSFFRRDRDRRFSGNTIY; j_gene: TRBJ1-3; v_gene: TRBV7-6
CDR3aa: SVGQGGNSPLH; j_gene: TRBJ1-6; v_gene: TRBV29-1
CDR3aa: ASSRQGPSREQY; j_gene: TRBJ2-7; v_gene: TRBV11-2
CDR3aa: ASSPWTSGGANEQF; j_gene: TRBJ2-1; v_gene: TRBV5-1
CDR3aa: ASSSPPGTGDSAEAF; j_gene: TRBJ1-1; v_gene: TRBV19
CDR3aa: ASSPGQGFTCEQY; j_gene: TRBJ2-7; v_gene: TRBV5-1
CDR3aa: ASSSYRGSGNTIY; j_gene: TRBJ1-3; v_gene: TRBV7-9
CDR3aa: ASSPKGAGVSETQY; j_gene: TRBJ2-5; v_gene: TRBV4-3
CDR3aa: ASSTGQGSNYGYT; j_gene: TRBJ1-2; v_gene: TRBV5-4
CDR3aa: ASSRPGLAGASYEQY; j_gene: TRBJ2-7; v_gene: TRBV2
CDR3aa: ASSERQGKTGELF; j_gene: TRBJ2-2; v_gene: TRBV5-1
CDR3aa: ASSGNKNSPLH; j_gene: TRBJ1-6; v_gene: TRBV10-1
CDR3aa: ASGAGRGNTIY; j_gene: TRBJ1-3; v_gene: TRBV2
CDR3aa: ASSTGGSPPTLYEQY; j_gene: TRBJ2-7; v_gene: TRBV18